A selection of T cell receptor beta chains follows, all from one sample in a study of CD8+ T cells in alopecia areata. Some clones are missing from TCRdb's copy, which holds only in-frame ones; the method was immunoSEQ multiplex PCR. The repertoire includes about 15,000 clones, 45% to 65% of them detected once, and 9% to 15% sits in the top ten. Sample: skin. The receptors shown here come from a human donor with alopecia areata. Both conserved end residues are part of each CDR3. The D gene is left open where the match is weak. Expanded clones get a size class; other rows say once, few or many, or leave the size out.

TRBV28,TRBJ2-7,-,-,CASSFWWAKGDEQYF,TGTGCCAGCAGTTTCTGGTGGGCTAAGGGGGACGAGCAGTACTTC
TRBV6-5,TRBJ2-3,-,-,CASSYTARPDTQYF,TGTGCCAGCAGTTACACGGCGAGGCCAGATACGCAGTATTTT
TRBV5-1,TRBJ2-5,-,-,CASSYRWGLGETQYF,TGCGCCAGCAGCTACCGTTGGGGGTTGGGAGAGACCCAGTACTTC
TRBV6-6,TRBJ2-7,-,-,CASSYSRWNEQYF,TGTGCCAGCAGTTACTCTCGATGGAACGAGCAGTACTTC
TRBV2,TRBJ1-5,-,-,CASSDNRYRDQPQHF,TGTGCCAGCAGTGATAACCGGTACCGAGATCAGCCCCAGCATTTT
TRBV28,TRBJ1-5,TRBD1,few,CASSHRGHQPQHF,TGTGCCAGCAGTCACAGGGGACATCAGCCCCAGCATTTT
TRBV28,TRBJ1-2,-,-,CASSLLGGYGYTF,TGTGCCAGCAGTTTATTGGGCGGTTATGGCTACACCTTC
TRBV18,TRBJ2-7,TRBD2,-,CASSPSKGLAGVRSYEQYF,TGTGCCAGCTCACCTTCTAAGGGACTAGCGGGAGTCAGATCCTACGAGCAGTACTTC
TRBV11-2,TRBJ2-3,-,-,CASSLNADTQYF,TGTGCCAGCAGCTTAAACGCAGATACGCAGTATTTT
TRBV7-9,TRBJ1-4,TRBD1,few,CASSPGGTGREKLFF,TGTGCCAGCAGCCCCGGTGGGACAGGGCGGGAAAAACTGTTTTTT